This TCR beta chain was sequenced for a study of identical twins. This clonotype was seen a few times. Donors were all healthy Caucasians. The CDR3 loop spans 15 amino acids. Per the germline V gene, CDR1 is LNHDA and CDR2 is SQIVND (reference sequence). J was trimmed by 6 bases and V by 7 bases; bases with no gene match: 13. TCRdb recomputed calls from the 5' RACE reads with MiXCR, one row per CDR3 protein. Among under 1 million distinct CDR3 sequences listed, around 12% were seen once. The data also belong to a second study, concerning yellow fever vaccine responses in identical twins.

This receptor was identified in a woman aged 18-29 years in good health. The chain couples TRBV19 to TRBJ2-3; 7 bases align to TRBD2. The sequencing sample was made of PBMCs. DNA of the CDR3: TGTGCCAGTAATGGACGGGGGGTTTTGTACGATACGCAGTATTTT. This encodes CASNGRGVLYDTQYF.